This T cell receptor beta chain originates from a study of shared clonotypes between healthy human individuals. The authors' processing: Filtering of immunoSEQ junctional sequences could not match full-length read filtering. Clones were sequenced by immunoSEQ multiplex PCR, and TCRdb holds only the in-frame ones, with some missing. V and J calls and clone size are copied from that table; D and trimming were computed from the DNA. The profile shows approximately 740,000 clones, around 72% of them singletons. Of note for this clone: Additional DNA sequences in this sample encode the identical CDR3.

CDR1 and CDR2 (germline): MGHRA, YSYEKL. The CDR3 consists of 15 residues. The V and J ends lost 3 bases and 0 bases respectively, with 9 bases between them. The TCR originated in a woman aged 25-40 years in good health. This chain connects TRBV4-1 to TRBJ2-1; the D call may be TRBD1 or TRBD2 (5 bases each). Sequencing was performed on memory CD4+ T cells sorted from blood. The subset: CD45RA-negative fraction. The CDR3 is CASSQGRGSYNEQFF. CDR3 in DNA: TGCGCCAGCAGCCAGGGACGGGGCTCCTACAATGAGCAGTTCTTC.